The clone carrying this T cell receptor beta chain was found a few times. This may be a read error: a much more frequent sequence differs by one nucleotide. Since the CDR3 does not end with the conserved phenylalanine or tryptophan, this likely comes from a read error. This record comes from a study of breast tumors, draining lymph nodes, adjacent tissues. The CDR3 length is 16 residues. V dropped 2 bases and J dropped 7; count of bases not matched to a gene: 11. From germline, CDR1 is MNHEY and CDR2 SVGAGI. Samples came from axillary lymph nodes draining the breast cancer. Each CDR3 protein gets one entry after TCRdb re-called the multiplex PCR reads with MiXCR. The sample lists some 170,000 distinct CDR3 sequences; 33% were seen once.

The source material was axillary lymph node tissue. The V call is TRBV6-5, the J call TRBJ2-7; TRBD2 matches at 10 bases. This clonotype was sampled from a female donor with breast cancer. Some clones in this sample may be carry-over from other donors' samples. The CDR3, as DNA: TGTGCCAGCAGTTACGGGATAGCGGGGGGCCGGTGGGAGCAGTACCTC. Its translation: CASSYGIAGGRWEQYL.